These T cell receptor beta chains were read from a single sample in a study of blood T cell repertoires in COVID-19. TCRdb keeps only in-frame clones here, not all; method: immunoSEQ multiplex PCR. The sample lists 300,000 or so clones, roughly 90% occurring once. Input material: peripheral blood. These receptors were collected from a woman in her 30s with COVID-19, enrolled during active disease. Both conserved end residues are part of each CDR3. The order of the fields is D gene, clone size, CDR3 length, V gene, J gene, CDR3 DNA, CDR3 protein. The D gene is left open where the match is weak. Rows may omit the clone size; those that give it use once, few, many or a size class.

>-|-|14|TRBV21-1|TRBJ1-1
TGTGCCAGCAGCAAAAAAAACATGAACACTGAAGCTTTCTTT
CASSKKNMNTEAFF
>TRBD1|-|15|TRBV6-5|TRBJ1-6
TGTGCCAGCAGTACTACCGGGACAGGGCATTCACCCCTCCACTTT
CASSTTGTGHSPLHF
>TRBD1|-|16|TRBV7-3|TRBJ2-2
TGTGCCAGCAGCTTAACGCCGGGACAGGGTACCGGGGAGCTGTTTTTT
CASSLTPGQGTGELFF
>TRBD1|-|15|TRBV19|TRBJ1-1
TGTGCCAGTAGCTCCCCGGGACAGGGAGTGGATGAAGCTTTCTTT
CASSSPGQGVDEAFF
>-|-|12|TRBV19|TRBJ1-1
TGTGCCAGTAGTTCGAGGAACACTGAAGCTTTCTTT
CASSSRNTEAFF
>TRBD1|-|13|TRBV7-3|TRBJ1-2
TGTGCCAGCAGCTTGGGGACAGGGTACGGCTACACCTTC
CASSLGTGYGYTF
>-|-|14|TRBV7-9|TRBJ1-2
TGTGCCAGCAGCTTATCGCGAGGGAACTATGGCTACACCTTC
CASSLSRGNYGYTF
>TRBD1|-|14|TRBV28|TRBJ1-4
TGTGCCGGAGGGACAGGGGGCACCCGGGGAAAACTGTTTTTT
CAGGTGGTRGKLFF
>-|-|15|TRBV5-1|TRBJ1-3
TGCGCCAGCACCCGAGACAGTAACTCTGGAAACACCATATATTTT
CASTRDSNSGNTIYF
>-|-|12|TRBV5-6|TRBJ1-1
TGTGCCAGCAGCCTTTTAAACACTGAAGCTTTCTTT
CASSLLNTEAFF
>-|-|11|TRBV10-3|TRBJ2-7
TGTGCCATCAGAGGCGGCTACGAGCAGTACTTC
CAIRGGYEQYF
>-|-|13|TRBV19|TRBJ1-6
TGTGCCAGTAGTTTCATTGGGAGTTCACCCCTCCACTTT
CASSFIGSSPLHF
>TRBD1|once|15|TRBV2|TRBJ1-6
TGTGCCAGCAGTCGACAGGGCCGGGGGTATTCACCCCTCCACTTT
CASSRQGRGYSPLHF
>-|-|14|TRBV3-1/TRBV3-2|TRBJ1-6
TGTGCCAGCAGCCGGACAGATAATAATTCACCCCTCCACTTT
CASSRTDNNSPLHF
>TRBD1|-|14|TRBV7-9|TRBJ1-2
TGTGCCAGCAGCCGGGGACAGACTAACTATGGCTACACCTTC
CASSRGQTNYGYTF
>TRBD1|-|14|TRBV3-1/TRBV3-2|TRBJ1-4
TGTGCCAGCAGCCATCGAGGGGGCAATGAAAAACTGTTTTTT
CASSHRGGNEKLFF
>TRBD1|-|15|TRBV7-9|TRBJ1-1
TGTGCCAGCAGCTTAGCCCTGACAGGGGGCACTGAAGCTTTCTTT
CASSLALTGGTEAFF
>TRBD2|once|14|TRBV28|TRBJ2-1
TGTGCCAGCAGTTTAGCGGGAGTACGCTATGAGCAGTTCTTC
CASSLAGVRYEQFF
>-|-|12|TRBV10-3|TRBJ2-7
TGTGCCATCAGTGAGCCCCGGGACGAGCAGTACTTC
CAISEPRDEQYF
>-|few|15|TRBV6-2/TRBV6-3|TRBJ2-7
TGTGCCAGCAGTTACGTAGGAGGGAGCTCCTACGAGCAGTACTTC
CASSYVGGSSYEQYF